Each of the 20 T cell receptor beta chains below was sequenced from the same sample in a study of CD8+CD57+ T cells in acquired aplastic anemia. Profiling that covered TCR beta VDJ and CDR3 relied on genomic DNA as its template. A single record per CDR3 protein comes from TCRdb applying MiXCR to the reads. The data show roughly 280,000 distinct CDR3 sequences, 45% to 65% seen once. Patients chosen for sequencing had CD8+CD57+ cells that had expanded, as shown by flow cytometry. The sequenced sample was sorted CD4+, CD8+, or CD8+CD57+ T cells (not recorded which) from PBMCs. The receptors derive from a human donor with aplastic anemia.

This clonotype was recorded at least ten times. The chain employs TRBV5-4 and TRBJ1-3; 7 nucleotides match TRBD1. Germline V lookup: CDR1 SGHNT, CDR2 YYREEE (reference sequence). The CDR3 is 16 residues long. V shed 0 bases and J 1 base; nucleotides not matched to a gene: 4. The CDR3 spells CASSLGGDRSGNTIYF. The CDR3 nucleotides are TGTGCCAGCAGCTTGGGGGGGGACAGATCTGGAAACACCATATATTTT.

The chain is built from TRBV6-1 and TRBJ2-5; 9 positions match TRBD2. This CDR3 is built from 14 residues. Trimming at V came to 4 bases and at J to 4 bases, leaving 4 bases not matched to a gene. The germline V gene encodes CDR1 MNHNS and CDR2 SASEGT. The CDR3 sequence is CASSGGGAAETQYF. Here the CDR3 DNA reads TGTGCCAGCAGTGGCGGGGGGGCTGCAGAGACCCAGTACTTC.

The rearrangement links TRBV19 to TRBJ2-7, with 8 bases that match TRBD1. This CDR3 has 13 amino acids. The V gene end was trimmed by 9 bases and the J gene end by 4 bases; junction bases not matched to a gene: 8. Germline V gene sequence: CDR1 LNHDA, CDR2 SQIVND (reference sequence). DNA of the CDR3: TGTGCCAGCTCCCGGGACAGGAGATACGAGCAGTACTTC. Residues: CASSRDRRYEQYF. Full variable domain (remainder filled in from reference TRBV19 and TRBJ2-7): DGGITQSPKYLFRKEGQNVTLSCEQNLNHDAMYWYRQDPGQGLRLIYYSQIVNDFQKGDIAEGYSVSREKKESFPLTVTSAQKNPTAFYLCASSRDRRYEQYFGPGTRLTVT.

V gene TRBV2 combines with J gene TRBJ1-2, with TRBD1 as a possible D gene (6 bases). The germline V gene encodes CDR1 SNHLY and CDR2 FYNNEI. The V and J ends lost 4 bases and 3 bases respectively, with 18 bases between them. This CDR3 is 16 amino acids long. As DNA, the CDR3 is TGTGCCAGCAGTGTACAGGGAGGAGTTGGTTACTATGGCTACACCTTC. Encoded protein: CASSVQGGVGYYGYTF.

This clonotype occurred many times. In DNA form, the CDR3 reads TGTGCCACCAGCAGAGATGGGCAGCTTGAGCAGTTCTTC. Residues: CATSRDGQLEQFF. V usage is TRBV15 and J usage is TRBJ2-1; D unclear. The CDR3 covers 13 residues. V shed 0 bases and J shed 9 bases, with 9 bases lying between them. Germline-derived CDR1 and CDR2 are LNHNV and YYDKDF (reference sequence). Full variable domain (remainder filled in from reference TRBV15 and TRBJ2-1): DAMVIQNPRYQVTQFGKPVTLSCSQTLNHNVMYWYQQKSSQAPKLLFHYYDKDFNNEADTPDNFQSRRPNTSFCFLDIRSPGLGDTAMYLCATSRDGQLEQFFGPGTRLTVL.

Points on this clonotype: This may be a read error, as it is one base from a much larger clone. The chain recombines TRBV7-9 with TRBJ2-5; 14 nucleotides match TRBD2. CDR1 and CDR2 from the germline V gene are SEHNR and FQNEAQ (reference sequence). The CDR3 totals 18 residues. In DNA, the CDR3 is TGTGCCAGCAGCTACGGGACTAGCGGGGGAGGTAGGCAAGAGGCCCAGTACTTC. Translation: CASSYGTSGGGRQEAQYF.

This clonotype was counted at least ten times. As DNA, the CDR3 is TGTGCCAGCAGAGTGATGGAGACAGATTTGAAGCAGTTCTTC. It yields the protein CASRVMETDLKQFF. The chain uses TRBV2 and TRBJ2-1, with D possibly TRBD1 on 5 matching bases. CDR3 length equals 14 residues. Germline V gives CDR1 SNHLY, CDR2 FYNNEI. Trimming removed 6 bases from V and 11 bases from J, with 20 bases in between. Looking up the rest from reference TRBV2 and TRBJ2-1 gives the full variable domain: EPEVTQTPSHQVTQMGQEVILRCVPISNHLYFYWYRQILGQKVEFLVSFYNNEISEKSEIFDDQFSVERPDGSNFTLKIRSTKLEDSAMYFCASRVMETDLKQFFGPGTRLTVL.

On this clonotype: The conserved phenylalanine or tryptophan normally closing the CDR3 is absent here, so this likely arose from a read error. The rearrangement uses TRBV29-1 and TRBJ2-7; a weak D match, TRBD2 (5 bases). V lost 0 bases to trimming and J lost 0 bases, with 9 bases between them. This CDR3 has 14 residues. Germline V gene sequence: CDR1 SQVTM, CDR2 ANQGSEA. The CDR3 DNA reads as TGCAGCGTTGAAGATAGTCGGGGCTCCTACGAGCAGTACCTC. Protein product: CSVEDSRGSYEQYL.

This sequence joins TRBV24-1 and TRBJ2-5; maybe TRBD1 (5 bases). CDR1 and CDR2 from the germline V gene are KGHDR and SFDVKD. This CDR3 spans 13 amino acids. V lost 12 bases and J 2 bases, leaving 15 bases between the germline ends. The CDR3 here is CAASREGQETQYF. The CDR3 DNA sequence: TGTGCCGCCTCCAGGGAAGGGCAAGAGACCCAGTACTTC.

Points on this clonotype: A read error is possible here, since a much larger clone lies one base away. The chain joins TRBV6-5 to TRBJ1-2, with D hard to call. Germline CDR1 MNHEY, CDR2 SVGAGI. The CDR3 runs 14 residues. CDR3 sequence (DNA): TGTGCCAGCAGTTACGGAACACTTAACTATGGCTACGCCTTC. This codes for CASSYGTLNYGYAF.

Concerning this clonotype itself: A much larger clone sits a single nucleotide away, making a read error possible. The conserved closing phenylalanine or tryptophan is absent in this CDR3, likely reflecting a read error. This chain links TRBV14 with TRBJ1-6; 7 bases are shared with TRBD1. Per germline, CDR1 SGHDN and CDR2 FVKESK. There are 15 residues in the CDR3. The CDR3 DNA reads TGTGCCTGCAGCCAAGTGTCAGGGGGTAATTCACCCCTCCACCTT. Encoded protein: CACSQVSGGNSPLHL.

V gene TRBV19 combines with J gene TRBJ2-5, with a tentative D call TRBD2 (5 bases). Trimming stripped 4 bases from V and 4 bases from J, with 22 bases between. Per the germline V gene, CDR1 is LNHDA and CDR2 is SQIVND (reference sequence). The CDR3 totals 17 residues. The CDR3 DNA is TGTGCCAGTAGTACCCTCGTTGAGGGCGGGCATGTAGAGACCCAGTACTTC. This gives the protein CASSTLVEGGHVETQYF.

At least ten counts were recorded for this clonotype. The chain has TRBV5-1 and TRBJ1-5, with a tentative D call TRBD1 (5 bases). V was shortened by 4 bases and J by 0 bases, with 11 bases between the two germline ends. The CDR3 length is 15 residues. CDR1 is SGHRS, CDR2 YFSETQ, per germline. The CDR3 region is CASSPGSNSNQPQHF. As DNA, the CDR3 is TGCGCCAGCAGCCCAGGGTCTAATAGCAATCAGCCCCAGCATTTT.

The chain recombines TRBV20-1 with TRBJ2-5; D is perhaps TRBD1 or TRBD2 (5 bases each). The V gene's germline CDR1 is DFQATT and CDR2 SNEGSKA (reference sequence). Trimming took off 6 bases at V and 5 bases at J, with 22 bases between the two ends. The CDR3 length is 15 residues. The CDR3 loop reads CSAPGRSRGWETQYF. In DNA, the CDR3 is TGCAGTGCACCGGGACGGAGTAGGGGATGGGAGACCCAGTACTTC.

The chain uses TRBV15 and TRBJ1-2; D perhaps matches TRBD1 (6 bases). Per the germline V gene, CDR1 is LNHNV and CDR2 is YYDKDF (reference sequence). There are 13 residues in the CDR3. V was shortened by 4 bases and J by 8 bases, with 14 bases between the two germline ends. CDR3 nucleotides: TGTGCCACCAGCACCGTCTACAGGGAAGGCTACACCTTC. It codes for CATSTVYREGYTF. The whole variable domain, filled in from reference TRBV15 and TRBJ1-2, reads DAMVIQNPRYQVTQFGKPVTLSCSQTLNHNVMYWYQQKSSQAPKLLFHYYDKDFNNEADTPDNFQSRRPNTSFCFLDIRSPGLGDTAMYLCATSTVYREGYTFGSGTRLTVV.

This chain uses TRBV27 with TRBJ1-6; 7 bases are a match to TRBD1. The CDR3 has 15 amino acids. CDR1 is MNHEY and CDR2 is SMNVEV in the germline V gene (reference sequence). Trimming removed 5 bases from V and 7 bases from J; junction bases left unmatched: 8. The CDR3 coding sequence is TGTGCCAGCAGTCCTGGGGACAGAGCAAATTCACCCCTCCACTTT. Amino acid sequence: CASSPGDRANSPLHF.

This clonotype was seen only once. The genes are TRBV7-3 and TRBJ2-3; D is unclear. Germline CDR1 and CDR2: SGHTA and FQGTGA. The germline V and J ends were trimmed by 5 bases and 6 bases, with 12 bases remaining between them. The CDR3 contains 13 residues. The CDR3 DNA reads TGTGCCAGCAGCCAAAGTCTGCCGGATACGCAGTATTTT. Its translation: CASSQSLPDTQYF.

The J gene is TRBJ2-3, the V gene TRBV29-1, with 8 bases that match TRBD2. CDR1 SQVTM and CDR2 ANQGSEA come from the germline V gene. Trimming took 5 bases from V and 1 from J; bases not matched to a gene: 2. The CDR3 sequence is 13 residues long. As DNA, the CDR3 is TGCAGCGTTCGGCGGGGGGGCACAGATACGCAGTATTTT. This encodes CSVRRGGTDTQYF.

The rearrangement uses TRBV19 and TRBJ2-7; 9 bases line up with TRBD2. The CDR3 loop spans 14 amino acids. Germline loops: CDR1 LNHDA, CDR2 SQIVND (reference sequence). V shed 9 bases, J shed 2 bases, and the junction held 8 bases outside the gene matches. The chain's CDR3 is CASSGSGGTYEQYF. In nucleotides, the CDR3 is TGTGCCAGCAGCGGAAGCGGGGGGACCTACGAGCAGTACTTC.

This clonotype was detected only a few times. The chain couples TRBV19 to TRBJ1-2; TRBD1 agrees at 10 bases. V trimming: 6 bases; J trimming: 8 bases; junction bases outside the gene matches: 9. Germline lookup yields CDR1 LNHDA and CDR2 SQIVND (reference sequence). This CDR3 has 14 amino acids. The CDR3 DNA reads TGTGCCAGTAGCCGCGGACAGGGGGGCAACGGCTACACCTTC. Protein sequence: CASSRGQGGNGYTF.